This T cell receptor beta chain was recorded in a study of sequential checkpoint blockade in melanoma. By proportion, this clone is medium-sized. Here immunoSEQ multiplex PCR was the method, and the copy in TCRdb shows in-frame clones only, minus some. The sample records approximately 4,900 clones, more than 20% being singletons. The treatment was: randomized to nivolumab then ipilimumab (arm A) or the reverse (arm B). DNA-damaging chemotherapy had not been given to any patient beforehand. Germline-derived CDR1 and CDR2 are SGDLS and YYNGEE. This CDR3 has 14 amino acids. V lost 4 bases and J lost 5; bases outside the gene matches: 6.

The starting material was tumor tissue (inferred from file names), obtained from a patient given nivolumab and ipilimumab in sequence. The V gene is TRBV9, the J gene TRBJ2-3, with 8 bases fitting TRBD2. The TCR comes from a human donor with melanoma. The CDR3 here is CASSSGGALDTQYF. CDR3 bases: TGTGCCAGCAGCTCCGGGGGGGCCTTAGATACGCAGTATTTT.